One sample yielded the 24 T cell receptor beta chains listed below, sequenced in a study of blood T cell repertoires in COVID-19. Profiling relied on immunoSEQ multiplex PCR, and the TCRdb table lists in-frame clones only, not all of them. The sample lists 200,000 or so clones, 87% seen once, with roughly 2% in the top ten. What was sequenced was peripheral blood. The receptor source for this set is a man between 35 and 55 years old with active or convalescent COVID-19.

This chain connects TRBV2 to TRBJ2-5, with 9 nucleotides matching TRBD2. This CDR3 is 14 amino acids long. Trimming took 1 base from V and 3 from J; bases not matched to a gene: 0. Germline V gene sequence: CDR1 SNHLY, CDR2 FYNNEI. The CDR3 sequence is CASSEERGEETQYF. CDR3 DNA sequence: TGTGCCAGCAGTGAAGAGCGGGGGGAAGAGACCCAGTACTTC.

V and J are TRBV5-1 and TRBJ2-3; no reliable D call. The CDR3 runs to 13 residues. V gave up 2 bases and J gave up 3 bases, with 7 bases separating them. The germline V gene has CDR1 SGHRS and CDR2 YFSETQ. The CDR3: CASSFPPTDTQYF. CDR3 DNA: TGCGCCAGCAGCTTTCCCCCAACAGATACGCAGTATTTT.

V gene TRBV19 combines with J gene TRBJ2-3; 12 bases map to TRBD2. The CDR3 is 16 amino acids. Germline values: CDR1 LNHDA, CDR2 SQIVND (reference sequence). V was clipped by 5 bases and J by 4 bases; unmatched bases: 7. Here the CDR3 reads CASSSTSGSVADTQYF. The CDR3 coding sequence is TGTGCCAGTAGTTCGACTAGCGGGAGTGTGGCAGATACGCAGTATTTT.

There are a few counts of this clone. J is TRBJ2-2 and V is TRBV5-8; TRBD2 agrees at 8 bases. Per the germline V gene, CDR1 is SGHTS and CDR2 is YDEGEE. This CDR3 contains 15 residues. Unmatched junction bases numbered 13, after V lost 6 bases and J lost 9 bases. CDR3 loop: CASNNRRGGRWELFF. DNA of the CDR3: TGTGCCAGCAACAACCGTCGGGGGGGCCGGTGGGAGCTGTTTTTT.

The chain couples TRBV3-1 (or the pseudogene TRBV3-2) to TRBJ1-4; tentative D call: TRBD1 (5 bases). CDR3 length: 14 residues. From germline, CDR1 is LGHDT and CDR2 YNNKEL (reference sequence). With 4 bases removed from V and 4 bases from J, the gap between germline ends came to 10 bases. CDR3 amino acids: CASSPRQHNEKLFF. For the CDR3, the DNA is TGTGCCAGCAGCCCCCGACAGCATAATGAAAAACTGTTTTTT.

This sequence joins TRBV10-3 and TRBJ2-3, with 7 bases that match TRBD2. The CDR3 runs to 15 residues. Germline V gene lookup returns CDR1 ENHRY and CDR2 SYGVKD. Trimming cost V 6 bases and J 1 base; bases outside gene matches: 7. The CDR3 region is CAISSGKGGTDTQYF. Written as DNA, the CDR3 is TGTGCCATCAGCAGCGGGAAGGGTGGCACAGATACGCAGTATTTT.

The chain is built from TRBV5-8 and TRBJ1-2; possibly TRBD1 for D (6 bases). The V end lost 2 bases, the J end lost 6 bases, and 11 bases lay between the germline ends. Germline-derived CDR1 and CDR2 are SGHTS and YDEGEE. The CDR3 is 13 residues long. CDR3 nucleotide sequence: TGTGCCAGCAGCTTAGGGCAGGGGAATGGCTACACCTTC. Translation: CASSLGQGNGYTF.

The rearrangement links TRBV4-1 to TRBJ1-2; possibly TRBD1 for D (5 bases). Trimming removed 1 base from V and 4 bases from J, with 19 bases in between. The CDR3 covers 17 residues. CDR1 and CDR2 (germline): MGHRA, YSYEKL. The CDR3, as DNA: TGCGCCAGCAGCCAAGGCCGCGGGGGGGACGTTATCTATGGCTACACCTTC. Translated: CASSQGRGGDVIYGYTF.

This chain links TRBV7-3 with TRBJ1-4, with D perhaps TRBD1 (5 bases). The length of the CDR3 is 15 residues. Trimming shortened V by 2 bases and J by 2 bases, and 9 bases separated the two germline ends. The V gene's germline CDR1 is SGHTA and CDR2 FQGTGA. This CDR3 reads CASSLAGTTNEKLFF. The CDR3 DNA is TGTGCCAGCAGCTTAGCGGGGACTACTAATGAAAAACTGTTTTTT. Full variable domain (rest looked up from reference TRBV7-3 and TRBJ1-4): GAGVSQTPSNKVTEKGKYVELRCDPISGHTALYWYRQSLGQGPEFLIYFQGTGAADDSGLPNDRFFAVRPEGSVSTLKIQRTERGDSAVYLCASSLAGTTNEKLFFGSGTQLSVL.

The chain is built from TRBV5-1 and TRBJ1-6; TRBD1 aligns across 7 bases. Germline assignment: CDR1 SGHRS and CDR2 YFSETQ. The CDR3 length is 15 residues. V shed 0 bases and J 9 bases; nucleotides not matched to a gene: 6. The CDR3 bases are TGCGCCAGCAGCTTGGTGGGACAGCTAATTTCACCCCTCCACTTT. Its protein is CASSLVGQLISPLHF. The full variable domain, in which reference TRBV5-1 and TRBJ1-6 provide the parts outside the CDR3, is KAGVTQTPRYLIKTRGQQVTLSCSPISGHRSVSWYQQTPGQGLQFLFEYFSETQRNKGNFPGRFSGRQFSNSRSEMNVSTLELGDSALYLCASSLVGQLISPLHFGNGTRLTVT.

This clone has a handful of counts. The chain combines TRBV28 with TRBJ2-3, with TRBD1 identical over 8 bases. Per germline, CDR1 MDHEN and CDR2 SYDVKM. The CDR3 is 17 amino acids. Losses at the gene ends were 4 bases for V and 3 bases for J; bases not matched to a gene: 12. CDR3 loop: CASSSPQGAHGTDTQYF. As DNA, the CDR3 is TGTGCCAGCAGTTCCCCTCAGGGGGCTCATGGGACAGATACGCAGTATTTT. Together with reference TRBV28 and TRBJ2-3, the CDR3 gives the full variable domain: DVKVTQSSRYLVKRTGEKVFLECVQDMDHENMFWYRQDPGLGLRLIYFSYDVKMKEKGDIPEGYSVSREKKERFSLILESASTNQTSMYLCASSSPQGAHGTDTQYFGPGTRLTVL.

The J gene is TRBJ2-1, the V gene TRBV2; D perhaps matches TRBD1 (6 bases). There are 15 residues in the CDR3. The V end was cut by 5 bases, the J end by 2 bases, with 13 bases between. Per germline, CDR1 SNHLY and CDR2 FYNNEI. The DNA of the CDR3 is TGTGCCAGCAGTAGGCGGACAGCGACCTACAATGAGCAGTTCTTC. Its protein is CASSRRTATYNEQFF. Full variable domain (missing parts from reference TRBV2 and TRBJ2-1): EPEVTQTPSHQVTQMGQEVILRCVPISNHLYFYWYRQILGQKVEFLVSFYNNEISEKSEIFDDQFSVERPDGSNFTLKIRSTKLEDSAMYFCASSRRTATYNEQFFGPGTRLTVL.

The gene calls are TRBV21-1 and TRBJ1-1; the table's D call TRBD1 went unverified against the DNA. TRBV21-1 is labeled a pseudogene. The CDR3 loop spans 11 amino acids. CDR3 in amino acids: CASSKTDQAFF. The CDR3 DNA follows: TGTGCCAGCAGCAAGACAGACCAAGCTTTCTTT.

V gene TRBV27 combines with J gene TRBJ1-1, with TRBD1 as a possible D gene (6 bases). The germline V gene encodes CDR1 MNHEY and CDR2 SMNVEV (reference sequence). The ends were cut back, 6 bases at V and 1 base at J, with 12 bases in the middle. This CDR3 has 14 amino acids. CDR3: CASRLQGTNTEAFF. The CDR3 DNA follows: TGTGCCAGCAGACTCCAGGGGACGAACACTGAAGCTTTCTTT.

V is TRBV28 and J is TRBJ2-6, with D possibly TRBD1 on 6 matching bases. Looked up from germline, CDR1 is MDHEN and CDR2 is SYDVKM. Trimming stripped 11 bases from V and 3 bases from J, with 14 bases between. The CDR3 length is 14 residues. In DNA, the CDR3 is TGTGCCGCTACTACAGGGATTGGGGCCAACGTCCTGACTTTC. This sequence encodes CAATTGIGANVLTF.

The rearrangement links TRBV10-2 to TRBJ2-2; 10 bases match TRBD1. The CDR3 consists of 18 residues. Germline V gene lookup returns CDR1 WSHSY and CDR2 SAAADI. The ends lost 4 bases at V and 3 bases at J; junction bases unmatched: 11. In DNA, the CDR3 is TGCGCCAGCAGTGGGGTCATTCCCGGGACAGGGGACACCGGGGAGCTGTTTTTT. Amino acids: CASSGVIPGTGDTGELFF.

V is TRBV6-5 and J is TRBJ1-5; no definite D call. V was clipped by 7 bases and J by 0 bases, with 7 bases between them. Germline V gene lookup returns CDR1 MNHEY and CDR2 SVGAGI. The CDR3 has 13 residues. The CDR3 here is CASTVYSNQPQHF. The CDR3 coding sequence is TGTGCCAGCACGGTTTATAGCAATCAGCCCCAGCATTTT.

J is TRBJ1-1 and V is TRBV28; TRBD1 is a possible D gene (5 bases). CDR1 and CDR2 (germline): MDHEN, SYDVKM. V was shortened by 2 bases and J by 0 bases, with 7 bases between the two germline ends. This CDR3 region has 14 residues. The CDR3 is CASSLTGLNTEAFF. In DNA form, the CDR3 reads TGTGCCAGCAGTTTAACAGGTTTGAACACTGAAGCTTTCTTT.

This chain links TRBV7-9 with TRBJ1-2; no clear D gene. Trimming stripped 5 bases from V and 2 bases from J, with 6 bases between. The CDR3 length is 12 residues. In germline, CDR1 is SEHNR, CDR2 FQNEAQ (reference sequence). CDR3 sequence: CASSDGNYGYTF. Here the CDR3 DNA reads TGTGCCAGCAGCGACGGGAACTATGGCTACACCTTC.

The chain employs TRBV7-8 and TRBJ2-7, with 9 bases identical to TRBD1. This CDR3 comprises 13 residues. The J segment lost 9 bases and the V segment lost 4 bases, leaving 7 bases of the junction unmatched. The germline CDR1 and CDR2 sequences are SGHVS and FQNEAQ. DNA of the CDR3: TGTGCCAGCAGCTCGGACAGGGGCCCCACGCAGTACTTC. It yields the protein CASSSDRGPTQYF.

The rearrangement joins TRBV28 to TRBJ2-4, with 7 nucleotides matching TRBD1. Germline CDR1 is MDHEN and CDR2 is SYDVKM. V trimming: 2 bases; J trimming: 0 bases; junction bases outside the gene matches: 7. The CDR3 loop spans 17 amino acids. The CDR3 nucleotides read TGTGCCAGCAGTTTACTAGGGGACAGCTTAGCCAAAAACATTCAGTACTTC. Its protein product is CASSLLGDSLAKNIQYF.

This chain links TRBV14 with TRBJ1-2, with D possibly matching TRBD1 (5 bases). The germline V gene has CDR1 SGHDN and CDR2 FVKESK. The CDR3 extends over 13 amino acids. V dropped 1 base and J dropped 9 bases, with 12 bases sitting between them. CDR3 DNA sequence: TGTGCCAGCAGCCAAGTGGGGACTGCGAGCTACACCTTC. Amino acids: CASSQVGTASYTF.

The table lists this clone with a few counts. In nucleotides, the CDR3 is TGTGCCACCAGCAGAGATCGAATGGGGGCAGACTACGAGCAGTACTTC. It specifies CATSRDRMGADYEQYF. The chain joins TRBV15 to TRBJ2-7; a possible D gene is TRBD1 (6 bases). CDR3 length: 16 residues. Germline CDR1 is LNHNV and CDR2 is YYDKDF (reference sequence). V gave up 0 bases and J gave up 3 bases, with 15 bases separating them.

The chain carries TRBV6-5 and TRBJ2-7, with 7 bases aligning to TRBD1. Germline V gene sequence: CDR1 MNHEY, CDR2 SVGAGI. The trim removed 6 bases at V and 2 bases at J, leaving 4 bases unmatched. CDR3 size: 13 residues. CDR3 DNA sequence: TGTGCCAGCAGACAGGGGTTTGCCTACGAGCAGTACTTC. This sequence encodes CASRQGFAYEQYF.